The 8 T cell receptor beta chains reported below all come from one sample, sequenced in a study of T-cell memory formation after mild COVID-19 (dated by TCRdb to the early 2020s). The library was generated by 5' RACE. The listed sequencing device is Illumina NovaSeq 6000. TCRdb cleaned the public reads at Q25 with fastp, built clones with MiXCR and kept in-frame beta chains. Identical CDR3 proteins give one entry, which carries the most common genes and DNA. This sample gives some 250,000 distinct CDR3 sequences in total; over 15% of them show up just once. About 23% of the sample comes from the top ten. Sequenced: PBMCs or a T cell subset sorted from them (not recorded which). These receptors came from a man younger than 35 who had mild COVID-19 (a few samples of this study predate the infection). The sample titles of this study are shuffled in the database, so cell type and time point are left out; the donor was told from shared clones.

This chain links TRBV20-1 with TRBJ2-1, with D possibly called TRBD1 or TRBD2 (5 bases each). The germline gives CDR1 DFQATT, CDR2 SNEGSKA (reference sequence). Trimming removed 5 bases from V and 9 bases from J, with 14 bases in between. The CDR3 sequence is 12 residues long. The CDR3 region is CSASLLGAEQFF. For the CDR3, the DNA is TGCAGTGCTTCGCTACTAGGGGCTGAGCAGTTCTTC.

This clonotype was seen a few times. The rearrangement joins TRBV5-1 to TRBJ2-2; TRBD1 aligns across 9 bases. This CDR3 spans 15 amino acids. J gave up 4 bases and V 0 bases, and 1 base lay outside the gene matches. Germline V CDR1 and CDR2: SGHRS, YFSETQ. The CDR3 here is CASSLAQGATGELFF. CDR3 nucleotide sequence: TGCGCCAGCAGCTTGGCACAGGGGGCCACCGGGGAGCTGTTTTTT.

This clonotype has just a few counts. This chain joins TRBV7-2 and TRBJ2-4, with D possibly TRBD1 on 6 matching bases. The CDR3 spans 13 residues. Germline V gives CDR1 SGHTA, CDR2 FQGNSA. Trimming left V 4 bases short and J 6 bases short, with 10 bases between. CDR3 residues: CASSSGHGNIQYF. The CDR3 region has the DNA TGTGCCAGCAGCTCGGGACACGGAAACATTCAGTACTTC. The whole variable domain, remainder taken from reference TRBV7-2 and TRBJ2-4, is GAGVSQSPSNKVTEKGKDVELRCDPISGHTALYWYRQSLGQGLEFLIYFQGNSAPDKSGLPSDRFSAERTGGSVSTLTIQRTQQEDSAVYLCASSSGHGNIQYFGAGTRLSVL.

This clonotype was seen a handful of times. The J gene is TRBJ1-5, the V gene TRBV18; 7 nucleotides match TRBD1. There are 18 residues in the CDR3. V lost 6 bases, J lost 7 bases, and 21 bases stayed unmatched. The germline V gene has CDR1 KGHSH and CDR2 LQKENI. The CDR3 DNA reads as TGTGCCAGCTCGCCGCCGTACAGGGGCGAGCTTATAAGCCAGCCCCAGCATTTT. Residues: CASSPPYRGELISQPQHF.

The chain couples TRBV7-9 to TRBJ2-5, with TRBD1 identical over 10 bases. This CDR3 comprises 14 residues. The junction had 4 bases not matched to a gene; V was cut back by 4 bases and J by 5 bases. CDR1 and CDR2 from the germline V gene are SEHNR and FQNEAQ (reference sequence). CDR3 sequence: CASSYDRGPETQYF. CDR3 DNA sequence: TGTGCCAGCAGCTATGACAGGGGGCCTGAGACCCAGTACTTC.

This clonotype was observed at least ten times. The chain carries TRBV5-1 and TRBJ2-1, with D perhaps TRBD1 or TRBD2 (5 bases each). The CDR3 has 15 amino acids. V was cut by 0 bases and J by 0 bases, with 7 bases left in between. Germline CDR1 is SGHRS and CDR2 is YFSETQ. DNA for the CDR3: TGCGCCAGCAGCTTGGAGGGGAGCTCCTACAATGAGCAGTTCTTC. Translated, it gives CASSLEGSSYNEQFF.

The rearrangement links TRBV7-2 to TRBJ1-6, with a weak D call TRBD1 (5 bases). The CDR3 has 16 amino acids. CDR1 SGHTA and CDR2 FQGNSA come from the germline V gene. Trimming took off 3 bases at V and 6 bases at J, with 15 bases between the two ends. For the CDR3, the DNA is TGTGCCAGCAGCTTGAACACAGGCTGGCTTAATTCACCCCTCCACTTT. Translated: CASSLNTGWLNSPLHF.

There are a few counts of this clonotype. V is TRBV5-6 and J is TRBJ1-1; TRBD1 might be the D (5 bases). The V end was cut by 3 bases, the J end by 4 bases, with 13 bases between. The CDR3 contains 14 residues. CDR1 is SGHDT and CDR2 is YYEEEE in the germline V gene. The CDR3 DNA sequence: TGTGCCAGCAGCTCCTCAGGGTGGGGCACTGAAGCTTTCTTT. Its protein product is CASSSSGWGTEAFF.